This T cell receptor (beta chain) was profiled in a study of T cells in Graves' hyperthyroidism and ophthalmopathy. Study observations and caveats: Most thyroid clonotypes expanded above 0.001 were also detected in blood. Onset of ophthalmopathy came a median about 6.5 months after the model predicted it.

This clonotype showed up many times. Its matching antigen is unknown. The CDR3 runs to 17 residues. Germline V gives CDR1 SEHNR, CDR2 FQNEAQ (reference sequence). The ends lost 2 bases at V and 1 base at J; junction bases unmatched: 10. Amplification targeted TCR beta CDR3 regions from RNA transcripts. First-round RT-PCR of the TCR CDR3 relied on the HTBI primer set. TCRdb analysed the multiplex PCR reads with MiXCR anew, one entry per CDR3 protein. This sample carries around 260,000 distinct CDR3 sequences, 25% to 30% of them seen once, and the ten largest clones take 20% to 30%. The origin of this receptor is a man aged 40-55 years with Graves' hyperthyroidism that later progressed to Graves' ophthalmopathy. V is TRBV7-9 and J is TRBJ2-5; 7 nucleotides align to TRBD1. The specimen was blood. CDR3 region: CASSLPRTGASQETQYF. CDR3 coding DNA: TGTGCCAGCAGCTTACCCAGGACAGGCGCCTCCCAAGAGACCCAGTACTTC.